One sample yielded the 24 T cell receptor beta chains listed below, sequenced in a study of identical twins. TCRdb used MiXCR to reprocess the 5' RACE reads, holding one entry per CDR3 protein. The sample lists under 900,000 distinct CDR3 sequences, over 9% occurring once. These same records also appear under a second study, on yellow fever vaccine responses in identical twins.

The sample comprised PBMCs. The receptors were sampled from a woman aged 18-29 years in good health.

The chain links TRBV6-2 or TRBV6-3 to TRBJ2-3, with D unresolved. CDR3 size: 13 residues. Per the germline V gene, CDR1 is MNHEY and CDR2 is SVGEGT. Trimming left V 6 bases short and J 1 base short, with 8 bases between. CDR3 bases: TGTGCCAGCAGAGACCTAGGCACAGATACGCAGTATTTT. It is translated as CASRDLGTDTQYF.

This rearrangement joins TRBV3-1 to TRBJ2-2, with D possibly TRBD2 on 6 matching bases. The CDR3 has 15 amino acids. V was cut by 0 bases and J by 3 bases, with 8 bases left in between. Per the germline V gene, CDR1 is LGHDT and CDR2 is YNNKEL (reference sequence). In nucleotides, the CDR3 is TGTGCCAGCAGCCAAGACGGGACTTACACCGGGGAGCTGTTTTTT. Its translation: CASSQDGTYTGELFF.

This chain links TRBV28 with TRBJ2-7; D gene unclear. CDR3 size: 10 residues. In germline, CDR1 is MDHEN, CDR2 SYDVKM. V lost 9 bases to trimming and J lost 2 bases, with 5 bases between them. The CDR3 region is CASETYEQYF. The CDR3 nucleotides read TGTGCCAGTGAGACCTACGAGCAGTACTTC.

This clonotype was seen more than once but under ten times. The CDR3 loop is CASSLVKGGRTEAFF. Written as DNA, the CDR3 is TGTGCCAGCAGTTTAGTTAAAGGAGGGAGGACTGAAGCTTTCTTT. The V and J genes are TRBV12-3 or TRBV12-4 and TRBJ1-1; D unresolved. Trimming took off 1 base at V and 5 bases at J, with 14 bases between the two ends. The CDR3 extends over 15 amino acids.

This clonotype has more than one count but fewer than ten. V is TRBV18 and J is TRBJ2-1, with 14 bases aligning to TRBD2. CDR1 KGHSH and CDR2 LQKENI come from the germline V gene. The ends lost 5 bases at V and 7 bases at J; junction bases unmatched: 7. The CDR3 loop spans 16 amino acids. CDR3 residues: CASSTGLAGGTNEQFF. Written as DNA, the CDR3 is TGTGCCAGCTCAACCGGACTAGCGGGAGGAACGAATGAGCAGTTCTTC.

The table lists this clonotype with many counts. The chain joins TRBV6-1 to TRBJ2-1; D is possibly TRBD2 (5 bases). This CDR3 comprises 13 residues. Germline loops: CDR1 MNHNS, CDR2 SASEGT. Trimming pared 6 bases from V and 5 bases from J, leaving 11 bases between. For the CDR3, the DNA is TGTGCCAGCAGGTCCGGGGTGGACAATGAGCAGTTCTTC. This gives the protein CASRSGVDNEQFF.

J is TRBJ2-3 and V is TRBV6-5; perhaps TRBD2 as D (5 bases). In germline, CDR1 is MNHEY, CDR2 SVGAGI. CDR3 size: 15 residues. Trimming left V 4 bases short and J 1 base short, with 12 bases between. CDR3 loop: CASSLTYGGTDTQYF. In DNA form, the CDR3 reads TGTGCCAGCAGTTTAACTTACGGGGGCACAGATACGCAGTATTTT.

This chain joins TRBV11-3 and TRBJ2-3; 13 nucleotides agree with TRBD2. The CDR3 totals 17 residues. J gave up 4 bases and V 5 bases, and 9 bases lay outside the gene matches. CDR1 SGHNT and CDR2 YENEEA come from the germline V gene. The CDR3 is CASSLKTSGRFPDTQYF. In DNA, the CDR3 is TGTGCCAGCAGCCTCAAGACTAGCGGGAGGTTCCCAGATACGCAGTATTTT.

The V gene is TRBV5-1, the J gene TRBJ2-1; D gene unclear. Trimming stripped 0 bases from V and 0 bases from J, with 10 bases between. The CDR3 sequence is 16 residues long. Germline values: CDR1 SGHRS, CDR2 YFSETQ. CDR3 protein: CASSLAKSSSYNEQFF. The CDR3, as DNA: TGCGCCAGCAGCTTGGCCAAGTCCAGCTCCTACAATGAGCAGTTCTTC. Looking up the rest from reference TRBV5-1 and TRBJ2-1 gives the full variable domain: KAGVTQTPRYLIKTRGQQVTLSCSPISGHRSVSWYQQTPGQGLQFLFEYFSETQRNKGNFPGRFSGRQFSNSRSEMNVSTLELGDSALYLCASSLAKSSSYNEQFFGPGTRLTVL.

The V call is TRBV4-1, the J call TRBJ2-2; D might be TRBD2 (5 bases). Between the trimmed V and J ends, which lost 5 bases and 2 bases, there was a span of 18 bases. The CDR3 is 17 amino acids. Looked up from germline, CDR1 is MGHRA and CDR2 is YSYEKL. The CDR3 DNA sequence: TGCGCCAGCAGCTTATACCCAGCGGAGGCCAACACCGGGGAGCTGTTTTTT. It encodes CASSLYPAEANTGELFF.

This clonotype has at least ten counts. The V gene is TRBV4-2, the J gene TRBJ2-7; 7 nucleotides agree with TRBD1. This CDR3 is built from 15 residues. The germline CDR1 and CDR2 sequences are LGHNA and YNFKEQ. V shed 0 bases and J 0 bases; nucleotides not matched to a gene: 2. The CDR3 reads CASSQEGDSSYEQYF. The CDR3 coding sequence is TGTGCCAGCAGCCAAGAAGGGGACAGCTCCTACGAGCAGTACTTC.

The sample holds a few counts of this clonotype. The chain combines TRBV2 with TRBJ1-1, with no clear D. Germline lookup yields CDR1 SNHLY and CDR2 FYNNEI. V gave up 6 bases and J gave up 0 bases, with 17 bases separating them. The length of the CDR3 is 16 residues. In DNA form, the CDR3 reads TGTGCCAGCAGCCCCCGACGTGCTAATATGAACACTGAAGCTTTCTTT. Amino acids: CASSPRRANMNTEAFF.

The V gene is TRBV6-5, the J gene TRBJ2-7; TRBD2 matches 7 bases. The germline CDR1 and CDR2 sequences are MNHEY and SVGAGI. The CDR3 is made up of 16 amino acids. Trimming took 2 bases from V and 2 from J; bases not matched to a gene: 9. CDR3 loop: CASSYGGRESTYEQYF. CDR3 nucleotides: TGTGCCAGCAGTTACGGTGGGCGGGAGTCTACCTACGAGCAGTACTTC.

Only a few counts were recorded for this clonotype. The chain combines TRBV19 with TRBJ2-1; TRBD2 matches at 10 bases. CDR3 size: 15 residues. Trimming at V came to 5 bases and at J to 8 bases, leaving 9 bases not matched to a gene. The germline CDR1 and CDR2 sequences are LNHDA and SQIVND (reference sequence). DNA for the CDR3: TGTGCCAGTAGTCCCGGACTAGCGGTAGTCGATGAGCAGTTCTTC. This sequence encodes CASSPGLAVVDEQFF.

The rearrangement joins TRBV14 to TRBJ2-7; TRBD1 might be the D (6 bases). V lost 3 bases, J lost 3 bases, and 9 bases lay in between. Germline V gene sequence: CDR1 SGHDN, CDR2 FVKESK. CDR3 length equals 13 residues. The CDR3 protein is CASSQIRGYEQYF. The CDR3 nucleotides read TGTGCCAGCAGCCAGATCAGGGGCTACGAGCAGTACTTC. The full variable domain, completed using reference TRBV14 and TRBJ2-7, is EAGVTQFPSHSVIEKGQTVTLRCDPISGHDNLYWYRRVMGKEIKFLLHFVKESKQDESGMPNNRFLAERTGGTYSTLKVQPAELEDSGVYFCASSQIRGYEQYFGPGTRLTVT.

This clonotype was seen only a few times. V and J are TRBV12-3 or TRBV12-4 and TRBJ2-1; TRBD1 aligns across 10 bases. The CDR3 loop spans 13 amino acids. V lost 6 bases to trimming and J lost 9 bases; unmatched junction nucleotides: 5. CDR3 amino acids: CASRPGQGVEQFF. CDR3 sequence (DNA): TGTGCCAGCAGACCCGGACAGGGGGTTGAGCAGTTCTTC.

The V call is TRBV18, the J call TRBJ2-7; D possibly matches TRBD1 or TRBD2 (5 bases each). V lost 3 bases and J 2 bases, leaving 8 bases between the germline ends. There are 13 residues in the CDR3. Germline CDR1 and CDR2: KGHSH and LQKENI. DNA of the CDR3: TGTGCCAGCTCACCCGGGGCCCCCTACGAGCAGTACGTC. It codes for CASSPGAPYEQYV.

The chain combines TRBV20-1 with TRBJ1-6; perhaps TRBD1 as D (6 bases). The ends were cut back, 3 bases at V and 9 bases at J, with 12 bases in the middle. CDR3 length: 13 amino acids. CDR1 is DFQATT, CDR2 SNEGSKA, per germline (reference sequence). The CDR3 DNA follows: TGCAGTGCTAGGGGCAGGGGAGGTTCACCCCTCCACTTT. Protein product: CSARGRGGSPLHF.

A few counts support this clonotype. This chain uses TRBV25-1 with TRBJ2-5; either TRBD1 or TRBD2 may supply D (9 bases each). The ends were cut back, 4 bases at V and 3 bases at J, with 27 bases in the middle. The CDR3 is 19 residues long. Germline-derived CDR1 and CDR2 are MGHDK and SYGVNS. The CDR3 region has the DNA TGTGCCAGCAGTGGCGGACAGGGGACAAAGCGGGGGGCTGAAGAGACCCAGTACTTC. Its translation is CASSGGQGTKRGAEETQYF.

This clonotype was seen a few times. V usage is TRBV28 and J usage is TRBJ2-7; 9 bases fit TRBD1. The CDR3 runs to 14 residues. CDR1 MDHEN and CDR2 SYDVKM come from the germline V gene. V lost 6 bases to trimming and J lost 5 bases; unmatched junction nucleotides: 8. CDR3 sequence (DNA): TGTGCCAGCAGCCGACAGGGGGTTTCGGACGAGCAGTACGTC. Amino acid sequence: CASSRQGVSDEQYV.

Only a few counts were recorded for this clonotype. CDR3 nucleotide sequence: TGTGCCAGCAGAACGGGACAGGGCTGGACTGAAGCTTTCTTT. Protein: CASRTGQGWTEAFF. This chain links TRBV12-3 or TRBV12-4 with TRBJ1-1; TRBD1 matches 9 bases. V lost 6 bases, J lost 5 bases, and 7 bases stayed unmatched. The CDR3 loop spans 14 amino acids.

This clonotype was observed at least ten times. The chain links TRBV12-5 to TRBJ2-5; 7 nucleotides match TRBD2. The germline gives CDR1 LGHNT, CDR2 FRNRAP. The CDR3 sequence is 15 residues long. V trimming: 1 base; J trimming: 4 bases; junction bases outside the gene matches: 6. CDR3 sequence (DNA): TGTGCTAGTGGTTTGGGACTAGCACTTGGAGAGACCCAGTACTTC. This codes for CASGLGLALGETQYF. The variable domain in full, with the rest retrieved from reference TRBV12-5 and TRBJ2-5, is DARVTQTPRHKVTEMGQEVTMRCQPILGHNTVFWYRQTMMQGLELLAYFRNRAPLDDSGMPKDRFSAEMPDATLATLKIQPSEPRDSAVYFCASGLGLALGETQYFGPGTRLLVL.

This clonotype was detected a few times. The CDR3 loop reads CASSLFFSGNQPQHF. CDR3 nucleotide sequence: TGTGCCAGCAGTTTATTTTTCTCCGGCAATCAGCCCCAGCATTTT. The rearrangement uses TRBV12-3 or TRBV12-4 and TRBJ1-5; D remains unclear. The germline V and J ends were trimmed by 2 bases and 2 bases, with 10 bases remaining between them. The CDR3 extends over 15 amino acids.

This clonotype came up a few times. This chain joins TRBV6-1 and TRBJ1-2; 8 nucleotides match TRBD1. Germline V lookup: CDR1 MNHNS, CDR2 SASEGT. There are 15 residues in the CDR3. J was trimmed by 4 bases and V by 6 bases; bases with no gene match: 10. The CDR3 nucleotides read TGTGCCAGCAGCTCCCCGGACAGGGCGACCTATGGCTACACCTTC. Its protein is CASSSPDRATYGYTF.